The entry that follows covers one T cell receptor beta chain sequence. The CDR3 is 13 amino acids. Deletions cut 5 bases from V and 3 bases from J, with 8 bases between. Germline V gene lookup returns CDR1 MGHRA and CDR2 YSYEKL. This specimen belongs to a study of T cell responses to AZD1222 COVID-19 vaccine. The protocol was immunoSEQ multiplex PCR, while the TCRdb copy is restricted to in-frame clones and leaves out a portion. The repertoire holds 150,000 to 200,000 clones, with 70% to 90% as singletons. This TCR was recovered from an adult who received the AZD1222 COVID-19 vaccine. J is TRBJ2-1 and V is TRBV4-1; D gene ambiguous. The input for sequencing was peripheral blood, taken 28 days after the second AZD1222 dose. The CDR3 is CASSSQVYNEQFF. The DNA of the CDR3 is TGCGCCAGCAGCTCTCAGGTCTACAATGAGCAGTTCTTC.